Shown below are 13 T cell receptor beta chains from a single sample sequenced in a study of T cell repertoires in cytomegalovirus infection (dated by TCRdb to the late 2010s). Their recognized antigens are unknown. Interpreted using the paper, the treatment or condition label stands for: in vitro stimulation with specific CMV peptide epitopes to enrich CMV-specific T cells. The sequencing machine was an Illumina HiSeq 1500. Using fastp at Q25 and MiXCR, TCRdb reprocessed the public reads and kept productive beta chains. Every distinct CDR3 protein forms one entry, paired with its most common genes and DNA. In all, the sample holds 200,000 to 250,000 distinct CDR3 sequences, and 30% to 45% of those were seen once. The ten top clones hold 55% to 70% of the sample. Specimen: CD8+ T cells from cultured PBMCs, collected from culture after CMV antigen stimulation. The receptors come from a human donor in good health (CMV status not recorded). Some clones in this sample may be carry-over from other donors' samples.

The chain couples TRBV27 to TRBJ1-3, with a tentative D call TRBD1 (5 bases). This CDR3 comprises 17 residues. Germline V gene lookup returns CDR1 MNHEY and CDR2 SMNVEV (reference sequence). The V and J ends lost 6 bases and 0 bases respectively, with 18 bases between them. The CDR3 DNA sequence: TGTGCCAGCAGGCGGGACGGATGGTTGAGCTCTGGAAACACCATATATTTT. Translated: CASRRDGWLSSGNTIYF.

Regarding this clonotype: The junction does not match germline at one end; this may be a read error. The V and J genes are TRBV7-7 and TRBJ2-1; D may be TRBD2 (6 bases). Germline CDR1 and CDR2: SSHAT and FNYEAQ (reference sequence). CDR3 size: 15 residues. This CDR3 is CASSLGRGPVNEQFF. For the CDR3, the DNA is TGTGCTAGCAGCTTAGGGCGGGGACCCGTAAATGAGCAGTTCTTC.

The rearrangement uses TRBV29-1 and TRBJ2-1, with 8 bases lining up with TRBD2. Germline lookup yields CDR1 SQVTM and CDR2 ANQGSEA. The CDR3 loop spans 14 amino acids. The trim removed 6 bases at V and 3 bases at J, leaving 7 bases unmatched. The CDR3 bases are TGCAGCGTCGAAAATAGCGGGATCTACAATGAGCAGTTCTTC. This gives the protein CSVENSGIYNEQFF.

CDR3 in amino acids: CSVGGVRGGDTEAFF. The DNA for the CDR3 is TGCAGCGTCGGAGGGGTGAGGGGGGGCGACACTGAAGCTTTCTTT. This sequence joins TRBV29-1 and TRBJ1-1; D perhaps matches TRBD1 (6 bases). Germline V gene data show CDR1 as SQVTM and CDR2 as ANQGSEA. The ends were cut back, 6 bases at V and 3 bases at J, with 20 bases in the middle. The CDR3 runs to 15 residues.

This clonotype showed up just a few times. The chain combines TRBV10-3 with TRBJ2-1, with TRBD1 matching over 7 bases. The V segment lost 6 bases and the J segment 1 base; nucleotides outside the gene matches: 6. The length of the CDR3 is 15 residues. The germline CDR1 and CDR2 sequences are ENHRY and SYGVKD. The CDR3 region is CAIRYRGSSYNEQFF. DNA for the CDR3: TGTGCCATCAGATACAGGGGCTCGTCCTACAATGAGCAGTTCTTC.

The V call is TRBV7-6, the J call TRBJ2-1; D call uncertain. The CDR3 is 12 residues long. CDR1 is SGHVS, CDR2 FNYEAQ, per germline. The ends were cut back, 4 bases at V and 9 bases at J, with 10 bases in the middle. This chain's CDR3 is CASSSHQIEQFF. As DNA, the CDR3 is TGTGCCAGCAGCTCCCACCAGATTGAGCAGTTCTTC. Complete variable domain (other parts from reference TRBV7-6 and TRBJ2-1): GAGVSQSPRYKVTKRGQDVALRCDPISGHVSLYWYRQALGQGPEFLTYFNYEAQQDKSGLPNDRFSAERPEGSISTLTIQRTEQRDSAMYRCASSSHQIEQFFGPGTRLTVL.

The chain joins TRBV29-1 to TRBJ2-4; the match to TRBD1 covers 7 bases. The length of the CDR3 is 15 residues. From germline, CDR1 is SQVTM and CDR2 ANQGSEA. V lost 6 bases to trimming and J lost 0 bases; unmatched junction nucleotides: 8. CDR3 sequence: CSVETGQLAKNIQYF. The CDR3 DNA follows: TGCAGCGTAGAGACAGGGCAGCTAGCCAAAAACATTCAGTACTTC. Variable domain in full (rest from reference TRBV29-1 and TRBJ2-4): SAVISQKPSRDICQRGTSLTIQCQVDSQVTMMFWYRQQPGQSLTLIATANQGSEATYESGFVIDKFPISRPNLTFSTLTVSNMSPEDSSIYLCSVETGQLAKNIQYFGAGTRLSVL.

This clonotype was observed a few times. This rearrangement joins TRBV7-9 to TRBJ2-1, with 8 bases aligning to TRBD2. Germline-derived CDR1 and CDR2 are SEHNR and FQNEAQ (reference sequence). The junction had 9 bases not matched to a gene; V was cut back by 6 bases and J by 8 bases. CDR3 length: 14 residues. CDR3 sequence (DNA): TGTGCCAGCAGAGCGGGGGCCCCTGCACATGAGCAGTTCTTC. This translates into CASRAGAPAHEQFF.

As regards this clonotype: With a much larger clone just one base away, this may be a read error. The chain carries TRBV7-4 and TRBJ2-7; D gene ambiguous. V gave up 3 bases and J gave up 4 bases, with 16 bases separating them. The germline CDR1 and CDR2 sequences are SGHVT and SQSDAQ. The CDR3 extends over 15 amino acids. This CDR3 is CASSFPGRDSYEQYF. The DNA of the CDR3 is TGTGCCAGCAGCTTCCCCGGCAGAGACTCTTACGAGCAGTACTTC.

The V and J genes are TRBV30 and TRBJ1-2, with TRBD1 identical over 7 bases. Germline V lookup: CDR1 GTSNPN, CDR2 SVGIG (reference sequence). V was pared by 3 bases and J by 8 bases, with 9 bases of the junction left unmatched. This CDR3 spans 13 amino acids. The CDR3 loop reads CAWSSSGGLGYTF. The CDR3 DNA follows: TGTGCCTGGAGCTCGTCAGGGGGTTTAGGCTACACCTTC.

This clonotype was seen only a few times. This rearrangement joins TRBV27 to TRBJ2-7, with D unresolved. The CDR3 runs to 15 residues. Germline V CDR1 and CDR2: MNHEY, SMNVEV (reference sequence). The V end was cut by 0 bases, the J end by 6 bases, with 15 bases between. CDR3 amino acids: CASSLSFWGGAEQYF. Written as DNA, the CDR3 is TGTGCCAGCAGTTTATCGTTCTGGGGTGGAGCCGAGCAGTACTTC.

V usage is TRBV7-3 and J usage is TRBJ2-1; D gene uncertain. Germline loops: CDR1 SGHTA, CDR2 FQGTGA. Trimming took off 2 bases at V and 2 bases at J, with 4 bases between the two ends. The CDR3 spans 13 residues. CDR3 protein: CASSLYAYNEQFF. The CDR3 coding sequence is TGTGCCAGCAGCTTATACGCCTACAATGAGCAGTTCTTC.

The chain joins TRBV27 to TRBJ1-2; D gene ambiguous. CDR3 length: 13 residues. The V gene's germline CDR1 is MNHEY and CDR2 SMNVEV (reference sequence). Trimming cost V 3 bases and J 0 bases, with 5 bases left between them. CDR3 sequence: CASSFLSNYGYTF. The CDR3 nucleotides read TGTGCCAGCAGTTTTCTGTCTAACTATGGCTACACCTTC.